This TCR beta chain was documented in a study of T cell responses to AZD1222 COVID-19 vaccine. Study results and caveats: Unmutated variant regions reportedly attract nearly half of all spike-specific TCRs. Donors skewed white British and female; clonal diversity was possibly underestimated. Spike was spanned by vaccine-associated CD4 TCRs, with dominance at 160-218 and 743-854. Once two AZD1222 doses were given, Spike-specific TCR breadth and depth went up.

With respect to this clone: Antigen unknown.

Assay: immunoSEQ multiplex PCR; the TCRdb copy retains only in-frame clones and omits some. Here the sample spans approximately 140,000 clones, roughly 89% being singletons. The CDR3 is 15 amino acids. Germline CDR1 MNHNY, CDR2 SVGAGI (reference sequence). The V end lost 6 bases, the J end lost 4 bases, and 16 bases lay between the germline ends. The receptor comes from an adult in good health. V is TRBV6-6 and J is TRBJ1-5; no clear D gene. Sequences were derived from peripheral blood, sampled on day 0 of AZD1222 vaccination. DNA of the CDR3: TGTGCCAGCAGAGACACGGACCATCAAAATCAGCCCCAGCATTTT. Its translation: CASRDTDHQNQPQHF.